These 17 T cell receptor beta chains were sequenced from one sample in a study of blood T cell repertoires in COVID-19. Method: immunoSEQ multiplex PCR; TCRdb's copy keeps in-frame clones and lacks some. The sample includes around 86,000 clones, roughly 87% of them seen just once. Sequencing was done on a sample of peripheral blood. The receptors stem from a woman aged 80 or over with acute or convalescent COVID-19.

The rearrangement uses TRBV5-4 and TRBJ1-2; weak D call: TRBD1 (6 bases). Trimming left V 3 bases short and J 4 bases short, with 10 bases between. This CDR3 contains 13 residues. The germline V gene has CDR1 SGHNT and CDR2 YYREEE (reference sequence). Here the CDR3 DNA reads TGTGCCAGCAGCTCTGGGGGCCCCTATGGCTACACCTTC. Translated, it gives CASSSGGPYGYTF.

The chain combines TRBV4-3 with TRBJ1-2; 8 nucleotides match TRBD1. The germline V gene encodes CDR1 LGHNA and CDR2 YSLEER. CDR3 length: 14 residues. Trimming took 4 bases from V and 3 from J; bases not matched to a gene: 4. CDR3 amino acids: CASSPGQGDYGYTF. Written as DNA, the CDR3 is TGCGCCAGCAGCCCAGGACAGGGAGACTATGGCTACACCTTC.

CDR3 in DNA: TGTGCCAGCAGCATTACTAGCGGGGGGACCACAGATACGCAGTATTTT. As protein: CASSITSGGTTDTQYF. The V call is TRBV9, the J call TRBJ2-3, with TRBD2 matching over 12 bases. This CDR3 is 16 amino acids long. Germline CDR1 and CDR2: SGDLS and YYNGEE. The trim removed 4 bases at V and 2 bases at J, leaving 5 bases unmatched.

The chain recombines TRBV5-1 with TRBJ2-3; TRBD2 is a possible D gene (6 bases). Looked up from germline, CDR1 is SGHRS and CDR2 is YFSETQ. CDR3 length equals 14 residues. V lost 2 bases and J lost 3, with 10 bases in between. The CDR3 reads CASSLGGRTDTQYF. For the CDR3, the DNA is TGCGCCAGCAGCTTAGGAGGGAGGACAGATACGCAGTATTTT.

The chain is built from TRBV15 and TRBJ2-7; 7 positions match TRBD1. The germline V gene encodes CDR1 LNHNV and CDR2 YYDKDF (reference sequence). CDR3 length: 13 residues. With V trimmed by 4 bases and J by 4 bases, 4 bases remained unmatched. DNA for the CDR3: TGTGCCACCAGCATGAACAGGGGTTACGAGCAGTACTTC. Residues: CATSMNRGYEQYF.

The V call is TRBV6-2 or TRBV6-3, the J call TRBJ2-7; D perhaps matches TRBD2 (7 bases). The CDR3 totals 18 residues. V was clipped by 2 bases and J by 0 bases, with 20 bases between them. Per germline, CDR1 MNHEY and CDR2 SVGEGT. The chain's CDR3 is CASSYLGGGPGYSYEQYF. The CDR3 coding sequence is TGTGCCAGCAGTTACCTTGGCGGGGGCCCGGGTTACTCCTACGAGCAGTACTTC.

This clone was observed a handful of times. Other DNA sequences in this specimen translate into the identical CDR3. CDR3 amino acids: CASSISGGTGELFF. CDR3 DNA sequence: TGTGCCAGTAGTATATCGGGGGGTACTGGGGAGCTGTTTTTT. The chain links TRBV19 to TRBJ2-2; 7 bases match TRBD2. Trimming cost V 2 bases and J 8 bases; bases outside gene matches: 5. The CDR3 sequence is 14 residues long. Germline V lookup: CDR1 LNHDA, CDR2 SQIVND (reference sequence).

V and J are TRBV6-1 and TRBJ2-1; 8 positions match TRBD2. This CDR3 contains 14 residues. V lost 2 bases, J lost 10 bases, and 7 bases stayed unmatched. Looked up from germline, CDR1 is MNHNS and CDR2 is SASEGT. CDR3 protein: CASSEPSGGGEQFF. In DNA form, the CDR3 reads TGTGCCAGCAGTGAACCAAGCGGGGGTGGAGAGCAGTTCTTC.

Comment on this clone: Other DNA sequences in the sample encode the same CDR3. This chain links TRBV18 with TRBJ1-1; tentatively, D is TRBD1 (5 bases). The V and J ends lost 4 bases and 8 bases respectively, with 14 bases between them. The CDR3 runs 13 residues. Germline CDR1 and CDR2: KGHSH and LQKENI. The CDR3 sequence is CASSQGIWPEAFF. The CDR3 DNA follows: TGTGCCAGCTCACAGGGGATTTGGCCCGAAGCTTTCTTT.

The rearrangement links TRBV7-2 to TRBJ2-3; 8 bases line up with TRBD2. CDR1 and CDR2 from the germline V gene are SGHTA and FQGNSA. Germline trimming cut 0 bases from V and 6 bases from J; bases unmatched to any gene: 8. The CDR3 consists of 16 residues. The CDR3 protein is CASSLAPAGGMDTQYF. The CDR3 region has the DNA TGTGCCAGCAGCTTAGCTCCGGCGGGAGGAATGGATACGCAGTATTTT.

The V gene is TRBV5-1, the J gene TRBJ2-7; TRBD2 agrees at 7 bases. J was trimmed by 7 bases and V by 1 base; bases with no gene match: 2. The CDR3 has 12 residues. Germline CDR1 and CDR2: SGHRS and YFSETQ. CDR3 in DNA: TGCGCCAGCAGCTTGCGGGGACTAGAGCAGTACTTC. This codes for CASSLRGLEQYF.

This chain's CDR3 is CASSFGTANTGELFF. The CDR3 nucleotides are TGTGCCAGCAGCTTCGGGACAGCGAACACCGGGGAGCTGTTTTTT. The gene calls are TRBV11-3 and TRBJ2-2; 7 nucleotides match TRBD1. The CDR3 totals 15 residues. Trimming cost V 3 bases and J 0 bases; bases outside gene matches: 1. The germline CDR1 and CDR2 sequences are SGHNT and YENEEA.

V gene TRBV7-9 combines with J gene TRBJ2-1, with D possibly being TRBD1 (5 bases). Germline assignment: CDR1 SEHNR and CDR2 FQNEAQ (reference sequence). Trimming took off 2 bases at V and 4 bases at J, with 12 bases between the two ends. CDR3 length equals 15 residues. This chain's CDR3 is CASSLMVTVYNEQFF. CDR3 DNA sequence: TGTGCCAGCAGCTTAATGGTGACAGTTTACAATGAGCAGTTCTTC.

This chain links TRBV30 with TRBJ2-2; TRBD1 matches 7 bases. CDR1 is GTSNPN, CDR2 SVGIG, per germline (reference sequence). This CDR3 contains 17 residues. The junction had 14 bases not matched to a gene; V was cut back by 5 bases and J by 2 bases. The CDR3 bases are TGTGCCTGGGGAACCAGACAGGGACCAATTAACACCGGGGAGCTGTTTTTT. Translation gives CAWGTRQGPINTGELFF.

This chain connects TRBV5-1 to TRBJ2-1, with D unresolved. V lost 1 base and J 0 bases, leaving 8 bases between the germline ends. The germline gives CDR1 SGHRS, CDR2 YFSETQ. This CDR3 region has 15 residues. The CDR3 DNA sequence: TGCGCCAGCAGCTTGACTATCCTCTCCTACAATGAGCAGTTCTTC. It yields the protein CASSLTILSYNEQFF.

The chain recombines TRBV5-6 with TRBJ1-3; D is perhaps TRBD1 (5 bases). Trimming removed 1 base from V and 0 bases from J, with 14 bases in between. CDR1 SGHDT and CDR2 YYEEEE come from the germline V gene. The CDR3 has 17 amino acids. DNA for the CDR3: TGTGCCAGCAGCTTGAAAACAGGAATAGCCTCTGGAAACACCATATATTTT. Translated: CASSLKTGIASGNTIYF.

The rearrangement uses TRBV12-3 or TRBV12-4 and TRBJ2-3; D is unresolved. Trimming left V 4 bases short and J 4 bases short, with 6 bases between. CDR3 length: 12 amino acids. Written as DNA, the CDR3 is TGTGCCAGCAGTTATCGTCCAGATACGCAGTATTTT. Amino acids: CASSYRPDTQYF.